This T cell receptor (beta chain) is from a study of blood T cell repertoires in COVID-19. Study at large: Nucleic acid was either cDNA or gDNA, and it came from T cells, B-cell-depleted T cells, or PBMCs.

CDR1 is SGHNT and CDR2 is YENEEA in the germline V gene. Trimming took off 3 bases at V and 7 bases at J, with 7 bases between the two ends. CDR3 length: 13 residues. Original processing methods: Amplification with reference gene primers provided the estimates of nucleated cell counts. TCRdb keeps only in-frame clones here, not all; method: immunoSEQ multiplex PCR. That table gives V, J and clone size, and the DNA gave D and trimming. The sample includes 350,000 or so clones, 80% to 95% of them seen just once. The sequence was obtained from a woman younger than 45 who had recovered from COVID-19. The genes are TRBV11-3 and TRBJ1-6; possible D gene TRBD1, 6 bases. The source material was PBMCs or T cells enriched from blood (not recorded which). The CDR3 coding sequence is TGTGCCAGCAGCTTTGGACAGAATTCACCCCTCCACTTT. The encoded protein is CASSFGQNSPLHF.